Presented here are 19 T cell receptor beta chains from one specimen sequenced in a study of blood T cell repertoires in COVID-19. Clones were read by immunoSEQ multiplex PCR, and TCRdb kept only the in-frame ones, dropping some. The table has approximately 64,000 clones, 88% seen once. Sequenced sample: PBMCs or T cells enriched from blood (not recorded which). The receptors originated from a woman in her forties who had recovered from COVID-19.

This clone showed up just a few times. The rearrangement uses TRBV10-1 and TRBJ1-5; D not certain. CDR3 length: 13 residues. V lost 9 bases to trimming and J lost 5 bases, with 14 bases between them. From germline, CDR1 is WNHNN and CDR2 SYGVQD (reference sequence). The CDR3 protein is CARFTNCDQPQHF. The CDR3 DNA reads TGCGCCAGGTTTACGAATTGCGATCAGCCCCAGCATTTT.

The chain carries TRBV19 and TRBJ2-7, with 9 bases aligning to TRBD1. The CDR3 loop spans 13 amino acids. CDR1 is LNHDA and CDR2 is SQIVND in the germline V gene (reference sequence). Losses at the gene ends were 9 bases for V and 6 bases for J; bases not matched to a gene: 9. CDR3 region: CASGGQGYGEQYF. CDR3 DNA sequence: TGTGCCAGCGGGGGACAGGGTTATGGCGAGCAGTACTTC.

On this clone: At one boundary the junction diverges from the germline segment, which might be a read error. The genes are TRBV5-1 and TRBJ1-1, with D unresolved. This CDR3 is built from 12 residues. The germline CDR1 and CDR2 sequences are SGHRS and YFSETQ. The CDR3 region is CASRLEDSEAFF. In DNA, the CDR3 is TGCGCCAGCAGATTGGAAGATAGTGAAGCTTTCTTT.

This CDR3 is CASSLQGQHYNEQFF. For the CDR3, the DNA is TGTGCCAGCAGCTTACAGGGGCAACACTACAATGAGCAGTTCTTC. This sequence joins TRBV11-3 and TRBJ2-1; a possible D gene is TRBD1 (6 bases). V lost 2 bases and J 3 bases, leaving 11 bases between the germline ends. Germline CDR1 SGHNT, CDR2 YENEEA. This CDR3 is 15 amino acids long.

This sequence joins TRBV5-6 and TRBJ2-7; D may be TRBD2 (6 bases). Trimming stripped 4 bases from V and 3 bases from J, with 11 bases between. The germline V gene has CDR1 SGHDT and CDR2 YYEEEE. The CDR3 runs 13 residues. The CDR3 loop reads CASSPGVVYEQYF. The CDR3 nucleotides are TGTGCCAGCAGCCCGGGGGTGGTCTACGAGCAGTACTTC.

As DNA, the CDR3 is TGTGCCAGCAGCGTAGGCGGAGATACGCAGTATTTT. Translated: CASSVGGDTQYF. V is TRBV9 and J is TRBJ2-3; D remains unclear. The CDR3 runs to 12 residues. V gave up 0 bases and J gave up 5 bases, with 4 bases separating them. Germline V gives CDR1 SGDLS, CDR2 YYNGEE.

The J gene is TRBJ2-5, the V gene TRBV12-3 or TRBV12-4; TRBD1 might be the D (5 bases). Between the trimmed V and J ends, which lost 7 bases and 7 bases, there was a span of 16 bases. The CDR3 runs to 13 residues. CDR3 region: CASTSPWQGTQYF. DNA for the CDR3: TGTGCCAGCACCTCCCCGTGGCAGGGGACCCAGTACTTC.

The J gene is TRBJ2-3, the V gene TRBV7-8, with 7 bases identical to TRBD1. The CDR3 has 15 residues. The germline CDR1 and CDR2 sequences are SGHVS and FQNEAQ. V shed 3 bases and J 3 bases; nucleotides not matched to a gene: 6. The CDR3 protein is CASSFLQGPTDTQYF. The CDR3 DNA follows: TGTGCCAGCAGCTTTTTACAGGGGCCGACAGATACGCAGTATTTT.

As concerns this clone: This same CDR3 is encoded by further DNA sequences in the sample. The chain is built from TRBV3-1 (or the pseudogene TRBV3-2) and TRBJ2-3, with D uncertain. This CDR3 is built from 11 residues. The V end lost 4 bases, the J end lost 5 bases, and 4 bases lay between the germline ends. The germline CDR1 and CDR2 sequences are LGHDT and YNNKEL (reference sequence). The CDR3 nucleotides are TGTGCCAGCAGCCGAGGAGATACGCAGTATTTT. This gives the protein CASSRGDTQYF.

The gene calls are TRBV18 and TRBJ2-7; TRBD1 might be the D (6 bases). CDR3 length: 14 amino acids. The ends were cut back, 0 bases at V and 3 bases at J, with 9 bases in the middle. Germline V gene lookup returns CDR1 KGHSH and CDR2 LQKENI. CDR3 DNA: TGTGCCAGCTCACCACCGTCACAGGGCTACGAGCAGTACTTC. Translation: CASSPPSQGYEQYF. Full variable domain (missing parts from reference TRBV18 and TRBJ2-7): NAGVMQNPRHLVRRRGQEARLRCSPMKGHSHVYWYRQLPEEGLKFMVYLQKENIIDESGMPKERFSAEFPKEGPSILRIQQVVRGDSAAYFCASSPPSQGYEQYFGPGTRLTVT.

This sequence joins TRBV11-3 and TRBJ2-3, with 14 nucleotides matching TRBD2. The CDR3 has 19 residues. With V trimmed by 5 bases and J by 3 bases, 13 bases remained unmatched. Germline values: CDR1 SGHNT, CDR2 YENEEA. CDR3: CASSPRTSGGPGGTDTQYF. The CDR3 DNA sequence: TGTGCCAGCAGCCCTCGGACTAGCGGGGGGCCGGGCGGGACAGATACGCAGTATTTT.

The chain couples TRBV5-1 to TRBJ2-7; TRBD1 is a possible D gene (6 bases). The CDR3 has 15 residues. Germline loops: CDR1 SGHRS, CDR2 YFSETQ. V was shortened by 1 base and J by 2 bases, with 13 bases between the two germline ends. CDR3 protein: CASSLLAGAPYEQYF. The CDR3 nucleotides read TGCGCCAGCAGCTTGTTGGCAGGGGCCCCCTACGAGCAGTACTTC. The full variable domain, rest sourced from reference TRBV5-1 and TRBJ2-7, is KAGVTQTPRYLIKTRGQQVTLSCSPISGHRSVSWYQQTPGQGLQFLFEYFSETQRNKGNFPGRFSGRQFSNSRSEMNVSTLELGDSALYLCASSLLAGAPYEQYFGPGTRLTVT.

This sequence joins TRBV14 and TRBJ1-2; D is perhaps TRBD1 (5 bases). Trimming shortened V by 0 bases and J by 8 bases, and 16 bases separated the two germline ends. The CDR3 totals 15 residues. Germline assignment: CDR1 SGHDN and CDR2 FVKESK. The CDR3 sequence: CASSQDLTGRKGYTF. The CDR3 DNA reads TGTGCCAGCAGCCAAGATCTCACAGGTCGGAAGGGCTACACCTTC.

V gene TRBV7-9 combines with J gene TRBJ1-6, with D tentatively TRBD1 (6 bases). Trimming shortened V by 3 bases and J by 7 bases, and 16 bases separated the two germline ends. The CDR3 runs to 16 residues. Germline assignment: CDR1 SEHNR and CDR2 FQNEAQ (reference sequence). The CDR3 spells CASSLGGAALNSPLHF. The CDR3 coding sequence is TGTGCCAGCAGCTTGGGGGGGGCCGCCCTAAATTCACCCCTCCACTTT.

Details on this clone: It may be a read error: a sequence one base away is much more abundant. This chain uses TRBV7-8 with TRBJ1-2, with D tentatively TRBD1 (6 bases). This CDR3 has 14 amino acids. The ends were cut back, 4 bases at V and 0 bases at J, with 9 bases in the middle. Per the germline V gene, CDR1 is SGHVS and CDR2 is FQNEAQ. The CDR3 sequence is CASSYRDPNYGYTF. DNA of the CDR3: TGTGCCAGCAGCTACAGGGATCCTAACTATGGCTACACCTTC.

The chain employs TRBV10-3 and TRBJ1-2, with a tentative D call TRBD1 (5 bases). The V end was cut by 2 bases, the J end by 4 bases, with 14 bases between. Germline V gene sequence: CDR1 ENHRY, CDR2 SYGVKD. The CDR3 loop spans 15 amino acids. CDR3 nucleotides: TGTGCCATCAGTGAGAATCAGGGATCGGGCTATGGCTACACCTTC. It encodes CAISENQGSGYGYTF.

This chain connects TRBV6-5 to TRBJ2-1; 10 bases align to TRBD1. CDR1 MNHEY and CDR2 SVGAGI come from the germline V gene. The CDR3 sequence is 14 residues long. V lost 8 bases to trimming and J lost 4 bases; unmatched junction nucleotides: 5. In DNA form, the CDR3 reads TGTGCCAGCGGGAGGGGACAGGGGTACAATGAGCAGTTCTTC. It is translated as CASGRGQGYNEQFF.

The CDR3 nucleotides read TGTGCCAGTAAACTCGGGGGGGCAGGACTCCCTGAAGCTTTCTTT. This codes for CASKLGGAGLPEAFF. The V and J genes are TRBV5-4 and TRBJ1-1; possible D gene TRBD1, 6 bases. Trimming cost V 8 bases and J 6 bases, with 23 bases left between them. This CDR3 has 15 amino acids. Germline CDR1 and CDR2: SGHNT and YYREEE (reference sequence).

The V call is TRBV12-3 or TRBV12-4, the J call TRBJ2-1; 7 nucleotides agree with TRBD1. The junction had 6 bases not matched to a gene; V was cut back by 7 bases and J by 6 bases. The CDR3 totals 13 residues. CDR3 bases: TGTGCCAGCACCTTTAGGGGGCCCAATGAGCAGTTCTTC. Protein: CASTFRGPNEQFF.